This note documents a single T cell receptor beta chain sequence. Those enrolled, adults aged about 18 to 95 years, came from roughly 23 US areas. The record originates from a study of blood T cell repertoires in COVID-19. On the study more broadly: The cDNA or gDNA used as material had been derived from T cells, B-cell-depleted T cells, or PBMCs.

The CDR3 runs to 19 residues. Germline-derived CDR1 and CDR2 are LGHDT and YNNKEL (reference sequence). V trimming: 0 bases; J trimming: 7 bases; junction bases outside the gene matches: 15. Authors' analysis steps: Estimates of nucleated cell counts were drawn from the amplification of reference gene primers. Assay: immunoSEQ multiplex PCR; the TCRdb copy retains only in-frame clones and omits some. V, J and clone size reflect that table, while D and trimming were determined from the DNA. The sample carries about 200,000 clones, approximately 73% recorded once. This sequence joins TRBV3-1 (or the pseudogene TRBV3-2) and TRBJ2-1, with 10 nucleotides matching TRBD2. This clonotype was sampled from a woman in her fifties or sixties with acute COVID-19. Sequenced sample: PBMCs or T cells enriched from blood (not recorded which). The CDR3 here is CASSQDSPRVAGGLNEQFF. Here the CDR3 DNA reads TGTGCCAGCAGCCAAGATTCGCCCCGGGTAGCGGGGGGTCTAAATGAGCAGTTCTTC.